The clone carrying this T cell receptor (beta chain) was detected ten times or more. During its preparation, the TCRbeta library received unique molecular identifiers. TCRdb reanalysed the PCR reads using MiXCR and keeps one entry per CDR3 protein. Of more than 90,000 distinct CDR3 sequences listed, approximately 9.2% are singletons. This sample is drawn from a study of T-cell reconstitution after alpha-beta-depleted transplantation in children. Trimming shortened V by 6 bases and J by 2 bases, and 22 bases separated the two germline ends. The CDR3 has 17 residues. Germline V gene data show CDR1 as DFQATT and CDR2 as SNEGSKA (reference sequence).

The material was PBMCs from the stem cell graft donor, obtained from the stem cell graft. The source is a human donor who donated a stem cell graft to a child with congenital amegakaryocytic thrombocytopenia. V gene TRBV20-1 combines with J gene TRBJ1-4; unclear D gene. The CDR3 DNA reads TGCAGTGCCAGCCGTGGTGGACGCCCGGGGACTAATGAAAAACTGTTTTTT. Encoded protein: CSASRGGRPGTNEKLFF.